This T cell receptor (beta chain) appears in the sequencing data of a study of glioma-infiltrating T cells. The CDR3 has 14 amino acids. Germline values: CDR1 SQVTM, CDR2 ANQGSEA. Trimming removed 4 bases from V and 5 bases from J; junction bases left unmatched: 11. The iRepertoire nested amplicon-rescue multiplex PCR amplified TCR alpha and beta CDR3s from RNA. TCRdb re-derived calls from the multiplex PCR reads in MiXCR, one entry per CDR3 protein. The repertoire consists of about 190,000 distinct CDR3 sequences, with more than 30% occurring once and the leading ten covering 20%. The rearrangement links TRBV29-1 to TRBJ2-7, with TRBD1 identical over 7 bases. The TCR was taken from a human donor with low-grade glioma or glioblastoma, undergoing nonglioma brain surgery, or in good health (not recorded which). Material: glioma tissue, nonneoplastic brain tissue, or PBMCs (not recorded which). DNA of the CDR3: TGCAGCGTTGGTCAGAGACAGGGTTTCCACGAGCAGTACTTC. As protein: CSVGQRQGFHEQYF.